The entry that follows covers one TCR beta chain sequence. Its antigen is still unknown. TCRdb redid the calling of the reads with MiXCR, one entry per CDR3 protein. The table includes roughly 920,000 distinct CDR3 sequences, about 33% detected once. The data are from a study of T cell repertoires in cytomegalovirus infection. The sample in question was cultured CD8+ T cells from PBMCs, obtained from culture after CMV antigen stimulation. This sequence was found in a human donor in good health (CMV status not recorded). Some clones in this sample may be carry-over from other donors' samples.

The CDR3 loop reads CASSLGYGVEQYF. CDR3 DNA: TGTGCCAGCAGTTTAGGGTATGGGGTCGAGCAGTACTTC. V is TRBV12-3 or TRBV12-4 and J is TRBJ2-7; D unclear. V was trimmed by 1 base and J by 6 bases, leaving 10 bases between them. This CDR3 contains 13 residues.